Detailed here is one T cell receptor (beta chain). What it binds is unknown. Autoimmune disease history or systemic immunosuppression barred patients. This sample was included in a study of OX40 agonist ivuxolimab in advanced cancers. Findings and limits, study-wide: Relative to CD4+, CD8+ T cells held more expanded clones on average.

The CDR3 runs to 16 residues. Germline V lookup: CDR1 SNHLY, CDR2 FYNNEI. Trimming took 5 bases from V and 6 from J, leaving 22 bases between them. Libraries were prepared by immunoSEQ multiplex PCR; TCRdb keeps only in-frame clonotypes and omits some of them. In the table there are under 70,000 clones, around 88% of which are singletons. Sequencing was performed on CD4+ or CD8+ T cells sorted from blood, taken in a trial of the OX40 agonist ivuxolimab. The chain is built from TRBV2 and TRBJ1-1; D might be TRBD1 (5 bases). This clonotype was obtained from an adult with an advanced solid tumor such as melanoma, head and neck, liver or kidney cancer. CDR3 region: CASSRGRRGSGPEAFF. The CDR3 DNA reads as TGTGCCAGCAGTCGCGGCAGGAGGGGTTCGGGGCCTGAAGCTTTCTTT.